The 26 T cell receptor beta chains below were found in one sample sequenced in a study of blood T cells in healthy people across ages. Together with a sample-barcoded 5' primer, a J-beta primer mix was included in a second PCR lasting about 7 to 11 cycles. One entry per CDR3 protein results from TCRdb running MiXCR on the 5' RACE reads. This table holds about a million distinct CDR3 sequences, about 44% found once. The sequenced sample was blood. The receptors come from a man aged 25 to 40 in good health.

This chain links TRBV5-1 with TRBJ1-2, with 7 nucleotides matching TRBD1. Germline CDR1 SGHRS, CDR2 YFSETQ. With 3 bases clipped from V and 4 bases from J, the junction kept 9 bases outside the gene matches. The CDR3 consists of 15 residues. The CDR3 DNA reads as TGCGCCAGCAGCTGGGATACAGGGGAAGGCTATGGCTACACCTTC. It encodes CASSWDTGEGYGYTF.

CDR3 coding DNA: TGTGCCAGCAGCCATGACAGGGTTATCAATCAGCCCCAGCATTTT. This gives the protein CASSHDRVINQPQHF. The chain joins TRBV12-3 or TRBV12-4 to TRBJ1-5; 7 bases match TRBD1. The CDR3 extends over 15 amino acids. Trimming cost V 6 bases and J 3 bases; bases outside gene matches: 8.

This clonotype was recorded only once. The chain joins TRBV7-8 to TRBJ2-6; 7 positions agree with TRBD1. From germline, CDR1 is SGHVS and CDR2 FQNEAQ. J lost 4 bases, V lost 4 bases, and 7 bases had no gene match. This CDR3 has 16 residues. The CDR3 region has the DNA TGTGCCAGCAGCTCCCTGACAGGGCCAGGGGCCAACGTCCTGACTTTC. Residues: CASSSLTGPGANVLTF.

V usage is TRBV5-4 and J usage is TRBJ2-4; D is undetermined. The CDR3 covers 14 residues. Germline CDR1 reads SGHNT; CDR2 reads YYREEE (reference sequence). Trimming removed 0 bases at V and 5 bases at J, with 9 bases between. The CDR3 region has the DNA TGTGCCAGCAGCTTGGCGCGTCAGGAAAACATTCAGTACTTC. This translates into CASSLARQENIQYF.

There are a few counts of this clonotype. The chain uses TRBV27 and TRBJ2-7; D call uncertain. Germline V CDR1 and CDR2: MNHEY, SMNVEV (reference sequence). CDR3 size: 13 residues. V gave up 5 bases and J gave up 1 base, with 9 bases separating them. CDR3 bases: TGTGCCAGCAGTCCTGTTCCTTCCTACGAGCAGTACTTC. It codes for CASSPVPSYEQYF.

This clonotype has only a few counts. The chain couples TRBV5-1 to TRBJ1-2; 9 nucleotides agree with TRBD1. The V gene end was trimmed by 8 bases and the J gene end by 0 bases; junction bases not matched to a gene: 8. The CDR3 length is 15 residues. CDR1 is SGHRS, CDR2 YFSETQ, per germline. This chain's CDR3 is CASSGGTGTNYGYTF. The CDR3 DNA sequence: TGCGCCAGTTCCGGGGGGACAGGGACTAACTATGGCTACACCTTC.

This clonotype was detected a few times. The CDR3 DNA follows: TGTGCCAGCAGTGACAGGGGGCTCCTCTCCTACGAGCAGTACTTC. It codes for CASSDRGLLSYEQYF. The chain combines TRBV25-1 with TRBJ2-7, with 8 positions matching TRBD1. V was clipped by 3 bases and J by 0 bases; unmatched bases: 4. Germline V CDR1 and CDR2: MGHDK, SYGVNS. The CDR3 loop spans 15 amino acids.

The chain joins TRBV7-9 to TRBJ2-1; either TRBD1 or TRBD2 may supply D (5 bases each). CDR1 and CDR2 (germline): SEHNR, FQNEAQ (reference sequence). The CDR3 has 15 amino acids. V dropped 5 bases and J dropped 5 bases, with 16 bases sitting between them. The CDR3 loop reads CASSPEGLGDNEQFF. DNA for the CDR3: TGTGCCAGCAGCCCCGAGGGGCTAGGGGACAATGAGCAGTTCTTC.

The CDR3 nucleotides are TGCGCCAGCAGCCAAGAGCCCGTGATCACAGATACGCAGTATTTT. This codes for CASSQEPVITDTQYF. This chain links TRBV4-1 with TRBJ2-3; D call uncertain. The CDR3 extends over 15 amino acids. Germline-derived CDR1 and CDR2 are MGHRA and YSYEKL. With 0 bases removed from V and 2 bases from J, the gap between germline ends came to 9 bases.

J is TRBJ1-1 and V is TRBV28, with a possible D match to TRBD1 (5 bases). The germline V gene encodes CDR1 MDHEN and CDR2 SYDVKM. V was shortened by 7 bases and J by 6 bases, with 27 bases between the two germline ends. The CDR3 extends over 17 amino acids. CDR3 coding DNA: TGTGCCAGCACCCAGCTGAGCAGGGTGTACGTTTACGCTGAAGCTTTCTTT. Its translation: CASTQLSRVYVYAEAFF. Looking up the rest from reference TRBV28 and TRBJ1-1 gives the full variable domain: DVKVTQSSRYLVKRTGEKVFLECVQDMDHENMFWYRQDPGLGLRLIYFSYDVKMKEKGDIPEGYSVSREKKERFSLILESASTNQTSMYLCASTQLSRVYVYAEAFFGQGTRLTVV.

This clonotype was seen a handful of times. The chain uses TRBV14 and TRBJ2-5; TRBD1 is a possible D gene (6 bases). Trimming left V 4 bases short and J 2 bases short, with 14 bases between. From germline, CDR1 is SGHDN and CDR2 FVKESK. This CDR3 is 15 amino acids long. The DNA for the CDR3 is TGTGCCAGCAGCCGGACAGCGCTCCTACAAGAGACCCAGTACTTC. Translating gives CASSRTALLQETQYF.

This clonotype came up many times. The chain joins TRBV11-2 to TRBJ2-3; a weak D match, TRBD1 (5 bases). The germline gives CDR1 SGHAT, CDR2 FQNNGV. Between the trimmed V and J ends, which lost 3 bases and 0 bases, there was a span of 7 bases. This CDR3 comprises 14 residues. The CDR3 is CASSFDRSTDTQYF. For the CDR3, the DNA is TGTGCCAGCAGCTTTGACAGAAGCACAGATACGCAGTATTTT.

This chain connects TRBV7-9 to TRBJ1-1, with TRBD1 matching over 7 bases. The V gene end was trimmed by 1 base and the J gene end by 8 bases; junction bases not matched to a gene: 4. CDR3 length: 13 amino acids. Germline V gives CDR1 SEHNR, CDR2 FQNEAQ (reference sequence). CDR3 residues: CASSLDDRAEAFF. CDR3 nucleotide sequence: TGTGCCAGCAGCTTAGATGACAGGGCCGAAGCTTTCTTT.

The chain carries TRBV3-1 and TRBJ2-3; D uncertain. The V end lost 1 base, the J end lost 0 bases, and 8 bases lay between the germline ends. CDR3 length: 15 residues. CDR1 is LGHDT, CDR2 YNNKEL, per germline (reference sequence). CDR3 bases: TGTGCCAGCAGCCAAGCCTCCAAAAGCACAGATACGCAGTATTTT. Protein sequence: CASSQASKSTDTQYF.

The chain recombines TRBV9 with TRBJ2-5; D perhaps matches TRBD2 (7 bases). V shed 4 bases and J shed 11 bases, with 30 bases lying between them. Germline CDR1 and CDR2: SGDLS and YYNGEE. The CDR3 consists of 17 residues. The CDR3 DNA is TGTGCCAGCAGCCCCGACCCCCAGGCGGGGGCCTACGAGCGGCAGTACTTC. This encodes CASSPDPQAGAYERQYF.

The chain has TRBV7-8 and TRBJ2-1; no reliable D call. This CDR3 is 13 amino acids long. The V end was cut by 5 bases, the J end by 8 bases, with 13 bases between. Germline assignment: CDR1 SGHVS and CDR2 FQNEAQ. In nucleotides, the CDR3 is TGTGCCAGCAGCCCTACAAGATTCCATGAGCAGTTCTTC. Its protein is CASSPTRFHEQFF.

The DNA for the CDR3 is TGTGCCAGCATCCCGGCCGGTGGACCCCTCCACTTT. Its protein product is CASIPAGGPLHF. The chain recombines TRBV6-5 with TRBJ1-6; D ambiguous. CDR1 is MNHEY, CDR2 SVGAGI, per germline. V was clipped by 7 bases and J by 12 bases, with 13 bases between them. The CDR3 sequence is 12 residues long.

This sequence joins TRBV6-5 and TRBJ1-6, with no clear D. V was trimmed by 8 bases and J by 8 bases, leaving 13 bases between them. The CDR3 totals 13 residues. Germline loops: CDR1 MNHEY, CDR2 SVGAGI. The CDR3 loop is CASHPAVDSPLHF. The CDR3 DNA reads TGTGCCAGCCATCCTGCTGTGGATTCACCCCTCCACTTT.

This clonotype was counted a few times. This chain joins TRBV9 and TRBJ2-1; 13 positions match TRBD2. The ends lost 1 base at V and 10 bases at J; junction bases unmatched: 5. The CDR3 is made up of 15 amino acids. Germline CDR1 SGDLS, CDR2 YYNGEE. The CDR3 loop is CASSVSGTSGIEQFF. The CDR3 bases are TGTGCCAGCAGCGTATCCGGGACTAGCGGGATCGAGCAGTTCTTC.

The chain uses TRBV20-1 and TRBJ1-5; unclear D gene. Per the germline V gene, CDR1 is DFQATT and CDR2 is SNEGSKA (reference sequence). This CDR3 is built from 15 residues. V lost 0 bases, J lost 4 bases, and 13 bases lay in between. In DNA form, the CDR3 reads TGCAGTGCTAGAGATCACAGATTAAGAAATCAGCCCCAGCATTTT. Protein sequence: CSARDHRLRNQPQHF.

V and J are TRBV29-1 and TRBJ2-1; D is unclear. The germline gives CDR1 SQVTM, CDR2 ANQGSEA. V lost 3 bases to trimming and J lost 0 bases, with 9 bases between them. The CDR3 spans 14 residues. CDR3 amino acids: CSVDHRSSYNEQFF. CDR3 nucleotides: TGCAGCGTTGACCACCGAAGCTCCTACAATGAGCAGTTCTTC.

To note about this clonotype: The junction and the germline gene differ at one end; a read error may be behind it. The DNA for the CDR3 is TGTGCCAACAGTTTTGGGGACAGGGATAGCTATAAGCAGTACTTC. Encoded protein: CANSFGDRDSYKQYF. The J gene is TRBJ2-5, the V gene TRBV28; TRBD1 aligns across 9 bases. The CDR3 totals 15 residues. Germline V gene lookup returns CDR1 MDHEN and CDR2 SYDVKM. Full variable domain (missing parts from reference TRBV28 and TRBJ2-5): DVKVTQSSRYLVKRTGEKVFLECVQDMDHENMFWYRQDPGLGLRLIYFSYDVKMKEKGDIPEGYSVSREKKERFSLILESASTNQTSMYLCANSFGDRDSYKQYFGPGTRLLVL.

The chain employs TRBV5-5 and TRBJ2-1; D not certain. CDR1 is SGHKS and CDR2 is YYEKEE in the germline V gene (reference sequence). This CDR3 spans 16 amino acids. V was trimmed by 0 bases and J by 6 bases, leaving 16 bases between them. The CDR3 reads CASSLGAVRACNEQFF. DNA for the CDR3: TGTGCCAGCAGCTTGGGTGCGGTGAGAGCCTGCAATGAGCAGTTCTTC.

As for this clonotype: A junction end diverges from the germline sequence, so it may reflect a read error. The chain recombines TRBV29-1 with TRBJ2-5; D is uncertain. This CDR3 is built from 10 residues. The germline gives CDR1 SQVTM, CDR2 ANQGSEA. CDR3 sequence: CSARLETLYF. CDR3 nucleotide sequence: TGCAGTGCGCGGTTGGAGACCCTGTACTTC.

This chain uses TRBV20-1 with TRBJ2-3; TRBD1 matches at 7 bases. Looked up from germline, CDR1 is DFQATT and CDR2 is SNEGSKA (reference sequence). CDR3 length: 15 amino acids. Trimming cost V 0 bases and J 3 bases; bases outside gene matches: 6. In nucleotides, the CDR3 is TGCAGTGCTAGAGAGGCGGTCAGGGGGACAGATACGCAGTATTTT. Translating it yields CSAREAVRGTDTQYF.

This clonotype was recorded a few times. The chain uses TRBV20-1 and TRBJ2-5, with 10 bases fitting TRBD2. The V gene's germline CDR1 is DFQATT and CDR2 SNEGSKA (reference sequence). This CDR3 is 16 amino acids long. Trimming at V came to 5 bases and at J to 1 base, leaving 10 bases not matched to a gene. The CDR3: CSASPLAGVLQETQYF. As DNA, the CDR3 is TGCAGTGCTTCCCCTCTAGCGGGGGTCCTCCAAGAGACCCAGTACTTC.